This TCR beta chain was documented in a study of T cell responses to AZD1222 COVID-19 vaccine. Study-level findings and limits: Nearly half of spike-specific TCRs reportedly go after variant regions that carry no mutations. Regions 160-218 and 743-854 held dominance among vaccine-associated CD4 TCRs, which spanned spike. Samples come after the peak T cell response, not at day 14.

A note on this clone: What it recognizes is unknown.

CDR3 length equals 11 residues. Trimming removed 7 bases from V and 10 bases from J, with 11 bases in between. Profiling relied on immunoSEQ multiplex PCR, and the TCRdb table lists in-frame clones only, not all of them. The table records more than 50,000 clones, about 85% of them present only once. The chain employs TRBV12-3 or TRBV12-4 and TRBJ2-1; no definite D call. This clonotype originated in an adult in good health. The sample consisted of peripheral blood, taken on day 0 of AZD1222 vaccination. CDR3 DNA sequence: TGTGCCAGCACAGCAGATAAGGAGCAGTTCTTC. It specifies CASTADKEQFF.